Shown below are 26 T cell receptor beta chains from a single sample sequenced in a study of shared clonotypes between healthy human individuals. TCRdb's table, derived via immunoSEQ multiplex PCR, lists solely in-frame clones and lacks some. The sample consists of about a million clones, around 75% of them appearing once. Sequenced sample: memory CD4+ T cells sorted from blood. Subset defined: CD45RA-negative fraction. These receptors all come from a man between 18 and 35 years old in good health.

The CDR3 region has the DNA TGTGCCAGCTCACCGGTGACAGGAGTGGATTCACCCCTCCACTTT. Amino acids: CASSPVTGVDSPLHF. This chain joins TRBV18 and TRBJ1-6; a weak D match, TRBD1 (6 bases). This CDR3 has 15 amino acids. V lost 3 bases to trimming and J lost 8 bases, with 14 bases between them. CDR1 KGHSH and CDR2 LQKENI come from the germline V gene.

The rearrangement uses TRBV5-6 and TRBJ1-6; 9 bases are shared with TRBD1. CDR1 SGHDT and CDR2 YYEEEE come from the germline V gene. V trimming: 4 bases; J trimming: 9 bases; junction bases outside the gene matches: 8. The CDR3 contains 15 residues. CDR3 in DNA: TGTGCCAGCAGCGGGGGACAGGGTTCAATTTCACCCCTCCACTTT. Translating gives CASSGGQGSISPLHF.

V gene TRBV6-5 combines with J gene TRBJ2-7; D is ambiguous. Trimming removed 3 bases at V and 1 base at J, with 16 bases between. The CDR3 is made up of 16 amino acids. CDR1 and CDR2 from the germline V gene are MNHEY and SVGAGI. CDR3 in DNA: TGTGCCAGCAGTTATTCAGCAACGGTGCCTTCCTACGAGCAGTACTTC. The encoded protein is CASSYSATVPSYEQYF.

This sequence joins TRBV27 and TRBJ2-7; D is possibly TRBD1 (6 bases). The CDR3 sequence is 18 residues long. CDR1 is MNHEY, CDR2 SMNVEV, per germline (reference sequence). V was clipped by 3 bases and J by 0 bases, with 21 bases between them. The DNA of the CDR3 is TGTGCCAGCAGTTTCCCCCTGAATATGGACAGTAGCTCCTACGAGCAGTACTTC. This sequence encodes CASSFPLNMDSSSYEQYF.

As to this clone: A read error is the likely source, as a far larger clone sits one nucleotide away. The chain uses TRBV25-1 and TRBJ1-1; D uncertain. The CDR3 has 11 residues. CDR1 is MGHDK, CDR2 SYGVNS, per germline. The CDR3 loop is CAGSRNTEAFF. The CDR3 nucleotides read TGTGCCGGCAGTAGGAACACTGAAGCTTTCTTT.

The rearrangement joins TRBV6-5 to TRBJ2-7, with D possibly being TRBD2 (5 bases). Trimming left V 6 bases short and J 6 bases short, with 18 bases between. The CDR3 contains 14 residues. CDR1 is MNHEY, CDR2 SVGAGI, per germline. The CDR3, as DNA: TGTGCCAGCAGACCACTCGAGGGTACGGTCGAGCAGTACTTC. Translation gives CASRPLEGTVEQYF.

DNA for the CDR3: TGTGCCAGCGGCCAAACAGGGGCGTCTGAAGCTTTCTTT. It translates to CASGQTGASEAFF. The chain couples TRBV7-9 to TRBJ1-1; 7 positions match TRBD1. CDR1 and CDR2 from the germline V gene are SEHNR and FQNEAQ (reference sequence). J gave up 6 bases and V 8 bases, and 9 bases lay outside the gene matches. This CDR3 has 13 amino acids.

The chain couples TRBV5-8 to TRBJ1-3; D is uncertain. Deletions cut 3 bases from V and 2 bases from J, with 3 bases between. Germline loops: CDR1 SGHTS, CDR2 YDEGEE. The CDR3 runs to 12 residues. The CDR3 protein is CASSSTGNTIYF. Written as DNA, the CDR3 is TGTGCCAGCAGCTCGACTGGAAACACCATATATTTT.

This clone was recorded only once. The chain links TRBV11-3 to TRBJ2-3; D gene uncertain. Germline V gene lookup returns CDR1 SGHNT and CDR2 YENEEA. Between the trimmed V and J ends, which lost 5 bases and 9 bases, there was a span of 12 bases. The CDR3 has 12 amino acids. The CDR3 reads CASSPGEGTQYF. As DNA, the CDR3 is TGTGCCAGCAGCCCGGGCGAAGGAACGCAGTATTTT.

This clone was counted a few times. The chain joins TRBV6-1 to TRBJ1-4; D is unclear. Germline lookup yields CDR1 MNHNS and CDR2 SASEGT. The V and J ends lost 6 bases and 8 bases respectively, with 10 bases between them. The CDR3 is 12 amino acids. The CDR3, as DNA: TGTGCCAGCAGCCCTCGCCGGGAAAAACTGTTTTTT. Its protein product is CASSPRREKLFF.

The chain is built from TRBV6-1 and TRBJ2-5, with 7 bases that match TRBD1. The CDR3 is 15 amino acids. Germline assignment: CDR1 MNHNS and CDR2 SASEGT. Trimming took 5 bases from V and 2 from J; bases not matched to a gene: 8. For the CDR3, the DNA is TGTGCCAGCAGTTTTGTCGGACAGGCTCAAGAGACCCAGTACTTC. Its translation: CASSFVGQAQETQYF.

The chain combines TRBV5-1 with TRBJ2-3; 8 nucleotides align to TRBD2. The germline gives CDR1 SGHRS, CDR2 YFSETQ. This CDR3 is built from 15 residues. V dropped 5 bases and J dropped 7; count of bases not matched to a gene: 12. CDR3 sequence (DNA): TGCGCCAGCAGAACGGGGACTAGGATGGAGAATACGCAGTATTTT. It codes for CASRTGTRMENTQYF.

The CDR3 sequence is CASSGRQGNYGYTF. The CDR3 coding sequence is TGCGCCAGCAGCGGGAGACAGGGAAACTATGGCTACACCTTC. V gene TRBV5-1 combines with J gene TRBJ1-2; 7 bases map to TRBD1. Germline V lookup: CDR1 SGHRS, CDR2 YFSETQ. The CDR3 loop spans 14 amino acids. V lost 4 bases, J lost 2 bases, and 5 bases stayed unmatched.

This clone was seen just once. CDR3 nucleotide sequence: TGTGCCACCAGCAGAGCCAGGGGGGGGAACCAAGAGACCCAGTACTTC. Translating it yields CATSRARGGNQETQYF. The chain is built from TRBV15 and TRBJ2-5; possibly TRBD1 or TRBD2 for D (7 bases each). There are 16 residues in the CDR3. CDR1 LNHNV and CDR2 YYDKDF come from the germline V gene (reference sequence). V lost 1 base and J 0 bases, leaving 12 bases between the germline ends.

The chain couples TRBV5-1 to TRBJ2-1; possible D gene TRBD1, 6 bases. Between the trimmed V and J ends, which lost 1 base and 4 bases, there was a span of 15 bases. Germline V gene lookup returns CDR1 SGHRS and CDR2 YFSETQ. The CDR3 has 16 amino acids. The CDR3 region is CASSLPQGSQYNEQFF. The CDR3 DNA follows: TGCGCCAGCAGCTTGCCACAGGGATCACAATACAATGAGCAGTTCTTC.

The chain has TRBV9 and TRBJ1-3, with D unclear. Per germline, CDR1 SGDLS and CDR2 YYNGEE. V lost 0 bases and J 5 bases, leaving 12 bases between the germline ends. This CDR3 has 15 residues. CDR3 loop: CASSVAESPRNTIYF. The CDR3 DNA sequence: TGTGCCAGCAGCGTAGCTGAGAGTCCTAGAAACACCATATATTTT.

The chain recombines TRBV2 with TRBJ2-7, with 7 bases fitting TRBD1. Germline lookup yields CDR1 SNHLY and CDR2 FYNNEI. The CDR3 extends over 13 amino acids. The ends lost 8 bases at V and 3 bases at J; junction bases unmatched: 7. The CDR3 spells CASPSDRNYEQYF. The CDR3 region has the DNA TGTGCCAGCCCTTCGGACAGGAACTACGAGCAGTACTTC.

This sequence joins TRBV19 and TRBJ1-1; the D is unclear. V lost 4 bases to trimming and J lost 3 bases, with 12 bases between them. The CDR3 runs 14 residues. The germline gives CDR1 LNHDA, CDR2 SQIVND (reference sequence). The CDR3 is CASSRAEVHTEAFF. The CDR3 DNA follows: TGTGCCAGTAGTAGGGCGGAAGTACACACTGAAGCTTTCTTT.

The chain links TRBV5-1 to TRBJ1-2, with 10 bases identical to TRBD1. The V gene end was trimmed by 2 bases and the J gene end by 3 bases; junction bases not matched to a gene: 10. The germline V gene has CDR1 SGHRS and CDR2 YFSETQ. CDR3 length: 17 residues. In DNA, the CDR3 is TGCGCCAGCAGCTTAACCGGGACAGGGGTGATTGACTATGGCTACACCTTC. Encoded protein: CASSLTGTGVIDYGYTF. The full variable domain, its missing parts supplied by reference TRBV5-1 and TRBJ1-2, is KAGVTQTPRYLIKTRGQQVTLSCSPISGHRSVSWYQQTPGQGLQFLFEYFSETQRNKGNFPGRFSGRQFSNSRSEMNVSTLELGDSALYLCASSLTGTGVIDYGYTFGSGTRLTVV.

The chain combines TRBV5-1 with TRBJ1-2; TRBD1 might be the D (5 bases). Between the trimmed V and J ends, which lost 1 base and 3 bases, there was a span of 13 bases. The CDR3 is 15 residues long. The germline V gene encodes CDR1 SGHRS and CDR2 YFSETQ. CDR3 amino acids: CASSLYEGRDYGYTF. In DNA form, the CDR3 reads TGCGCCAGCAGCTTGTATGAGGGGAGAGACTATGGCTACACCTTC.

The V gene is TRBV5-4, the J gene TRBJ1-4; 8 nucleotides agree with TRBD1. Losses at the gene ends were 4 bases for V and 3 bases for J; bases not matched to a gene: 5. CDR3 size: 15 residues. Germline CDR1 and CDR2: SGHNT and YYREEE (reference sequence). CDR3 DNA: TGTGCCAGCAGCGCCCCAGGGGGCCCTAATGAAAAACTGTTTTTT. Protein sequence: CASSAPGGPNEKLFF.

This rearrangement joins TRBV2 to TRBJ2-2, with TRBD1 matching 8 bases. Germline V gene data show CDR1 as SNHLY and CDR2 as FYNNEI. The length of the CDR3 is 16 residues. The V segment lost 7 bases and the J segment 4 bases; nucleotides outside the gene matches: 11. The CDR3 DNA reads as TGTGCCAGCAATCGAAACGGACAGGGCAGCACCGGGGAGCTGTTTTTT. As protein: CASNRNGQGSTGELFF. Drawing the rest from reference TRBV2 and TRBJ2-2, the complete variable domain is EPEVTQTPSHQVTQMGQEVILRCVPISNHLYFYWYRQILGQKVEFLVSFYNNEISEKSEIFDDQFSVERPDGSNFTLKIRSTKLEDSAMYFCASNRNGQGSTGELFFGEGSRLTVL.

V is TRBV6-1 and J is TRBJ2-5, with D perhaps matching TRBD1 (6 bases). This CDR3 spans 14 amino acids. V dropped 4 bases and J dropped 5 bases, with 14 bases sitting between them. Germline V gene sequence: CDR1 MNHNS, CDR2 SASEGT. The CDR3 coding sequence is TGTGCCAGCAGTGTAATACAGGGTGGGGAGACCCAGTACTTC. Translated: CASSVIQGGETQYF.

J is TRBJ2-5 and V is TRBV29-1, with D unresolved. V was pared by 6 bases and J by 5 bases, with 16 bases between. CDR1 and CDR2 from the germline V gene are SQVTM and ANQGSEA. The CDR3 has 13 residues. The CDR3 DNA reads TGCAGCGTCAGGCTACGACCTGGGGAGACCCAGTACTTC. Translating it yields CSVRLRPGETQYF.

The rearrangement joins TRBV6-1 to TRBJ2-6; D is ambiguous. The V and J ends lost 2 bases and 0 bases respectively, with 5 bases between them. In germline, CDR1 is MNHNS, CDR2 SASEGT. The CDR3 has 15 residues. CDR3 DNA: TGTGCCAGCAGTGAAATGATCTCTGGGGCCAACGTCCTGACTTTC. Amino acids: CASSEMISGANVLTF.

The chain has TRBV6-5 and TRBJ2-1; 14 bases agree with TRBD2. This CDR3 region has 12 residues. Trimming at V came to 6 bases and at J to 13 bases, leaving 2 bases not matched to a gene. Germline loops: CDR1 MNHEY, CDR2 SVGAGI. CDR3 sequence: CASRTSGRAQFF. The CDR3 bases are TGTGCCAGCAGGACTAGCGGGAGGGCCCAGTTCTTC.